This T cell receptor (beta chain) originates from a study of technical replicates of blood from several donors. The assay was immunoSEQ multiplex PCR, and TCRdb's table has in-frame clones only and misses some. The table lists about 50,000 clones, roughly 95% of them singletons. The V and J ends lost 3 bases and 0 bases respectively, with 9 bases between them. CDR1 and CDR2 (germline): SNHLY, FYNNEI. The CDR3 loop spans 15 amino acids. The specimen was T cells isolated from PBMCs. The source of this sequence is a human donor in good health. The V call is TRBV2, the J call TRBJ1-3; no definite D call. The CDR3, as DNA: TGTGCCAGCAGTGAGATCGACTTCTCTGGAAACACCATATATTTT. Amino acids: CASSEIDFSGNTIYF.